This TCR beta chain originates from a study of blood T cell repertoires in COVID-19. Seattle's enrolled individuals joined amid active infection and were then monitored longitudinally. Germline V gene lookup returns CDR1 SQVTM and CDR2 ANQGSEA. This CDR3 is built from 14 residues. V gave up 5 bases and J gave up 5 bases; unmatched junction bases: 10. Sequenced by immunoSEQ multiplex PCR; TCRdb stores in-frame clones only, minus some. The table records hundreds of thousands of clones, about four fifths of them present only once. The sequence derives from a woman older than 75 with COVID-19, enrolled during active disease. Material: peripheral blood. V usage is TRBV29-1 and J usage is TRBJ1-1; TRBD1 agrees at 8 bases. In nucleotides, the CDR3 is TGCAGCGTTATAGGACAGGGTCTTAGTACTGAAGCTTTCTTT. This sequence encodes CSVIGQGLSTEAFF.